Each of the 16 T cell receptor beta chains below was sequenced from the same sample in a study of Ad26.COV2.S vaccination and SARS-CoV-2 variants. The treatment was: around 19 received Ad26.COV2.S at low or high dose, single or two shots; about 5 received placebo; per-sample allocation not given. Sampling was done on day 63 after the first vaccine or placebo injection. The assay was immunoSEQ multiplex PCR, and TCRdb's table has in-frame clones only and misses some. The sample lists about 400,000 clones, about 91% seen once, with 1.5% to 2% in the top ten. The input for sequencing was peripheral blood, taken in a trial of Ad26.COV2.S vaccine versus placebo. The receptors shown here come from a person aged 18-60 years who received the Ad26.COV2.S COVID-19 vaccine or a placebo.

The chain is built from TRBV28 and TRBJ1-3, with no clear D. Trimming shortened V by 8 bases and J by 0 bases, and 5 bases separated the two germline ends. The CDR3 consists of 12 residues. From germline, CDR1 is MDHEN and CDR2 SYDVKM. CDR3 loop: CASRTSGNTIYF. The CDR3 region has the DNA TGTGCCAGCCGTACCTCTGGAAACACCATATATTTT. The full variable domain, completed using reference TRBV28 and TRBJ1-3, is DVKVTQSSRYLVKRTGEKVFLECVQDMDHENMFWYRQDPGLGLRLIYFSYDVKMKEKGDIPEGYSVSREKKERFSLILESASTNQTSMYLCASRTSGNTIYFGEGSWLTVV.

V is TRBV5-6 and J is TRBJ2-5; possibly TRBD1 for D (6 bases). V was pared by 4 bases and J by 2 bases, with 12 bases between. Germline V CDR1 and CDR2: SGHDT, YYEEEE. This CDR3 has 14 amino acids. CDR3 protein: CASSPGTLQETQYF. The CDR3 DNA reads TGTGCCAGCAGCCCGGGGACATTACAAGAGACCCAGTACTTC.

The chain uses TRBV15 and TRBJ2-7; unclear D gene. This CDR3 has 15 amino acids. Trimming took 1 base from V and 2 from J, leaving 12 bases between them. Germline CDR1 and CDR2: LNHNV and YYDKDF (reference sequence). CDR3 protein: CATSRAAFTTYEQYF. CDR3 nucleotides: TGTGCCACCAGCAGAGCGGCGTTTACTACCTACGAGCAGTACTTC.

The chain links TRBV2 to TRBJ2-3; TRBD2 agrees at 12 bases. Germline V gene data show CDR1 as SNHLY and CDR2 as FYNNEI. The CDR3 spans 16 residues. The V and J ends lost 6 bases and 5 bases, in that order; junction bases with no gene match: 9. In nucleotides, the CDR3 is TGTGCCAGCAGCCAAGGGCTAGCGGGAGGGAAAGATACGCAGTATTTT. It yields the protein CASSQGLAGGKDTQYF.

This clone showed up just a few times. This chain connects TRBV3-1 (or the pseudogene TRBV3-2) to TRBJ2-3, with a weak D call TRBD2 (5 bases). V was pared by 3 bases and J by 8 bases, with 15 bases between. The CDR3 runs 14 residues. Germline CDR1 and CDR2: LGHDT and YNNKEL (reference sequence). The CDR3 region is CASSHSESGRTQYF. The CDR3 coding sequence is TGTGCCAGCAGCCATAGCGAGAGTGGGCGTACGCAGTATTTT.

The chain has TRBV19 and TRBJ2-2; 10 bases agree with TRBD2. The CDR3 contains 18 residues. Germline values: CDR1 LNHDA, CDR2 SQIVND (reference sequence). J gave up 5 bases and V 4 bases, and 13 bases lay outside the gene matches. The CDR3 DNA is TGTGCCAGTAGTACCGGGCAGCGGGAGGGCATCAGGACCGGGGAGCTGTTTTTT. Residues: CASSTGQREGIRTGELFF.

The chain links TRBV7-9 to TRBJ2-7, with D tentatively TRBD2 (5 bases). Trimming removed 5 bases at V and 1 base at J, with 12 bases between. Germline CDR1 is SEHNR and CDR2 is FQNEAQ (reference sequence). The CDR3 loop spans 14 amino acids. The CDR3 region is CASSPPGISYEQYF. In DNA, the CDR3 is TGTGCCAGCAGCCCCCCCGGGATATCCTACGAGCAGTACTTC.

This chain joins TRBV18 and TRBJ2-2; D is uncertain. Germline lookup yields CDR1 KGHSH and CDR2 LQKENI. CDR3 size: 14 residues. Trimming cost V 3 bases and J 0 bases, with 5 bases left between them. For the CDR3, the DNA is TGTGCCAGCTCACCGACGACGAACACCGGGGAGCTGTTTTTT. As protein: CASSPTTNTGELFF.

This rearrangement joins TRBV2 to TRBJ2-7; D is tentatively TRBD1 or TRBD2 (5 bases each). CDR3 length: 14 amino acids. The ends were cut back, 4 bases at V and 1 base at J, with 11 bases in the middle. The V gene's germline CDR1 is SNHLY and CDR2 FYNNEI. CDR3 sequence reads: CASSGGQGSYEQYF. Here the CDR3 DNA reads TGTGCCAGCAGTGGCGGGCAGGGTTCCTACGAGCAGTACTTC.

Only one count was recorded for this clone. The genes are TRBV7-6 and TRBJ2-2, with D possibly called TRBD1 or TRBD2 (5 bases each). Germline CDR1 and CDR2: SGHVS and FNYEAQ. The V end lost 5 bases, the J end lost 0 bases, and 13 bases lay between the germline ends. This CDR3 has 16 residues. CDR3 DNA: TGTGCCAGCAGCCCCCTTGGGGGTCCGAACACCGGGGAGCTGTTTTTT. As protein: CASSPLGGPNTGELFF.

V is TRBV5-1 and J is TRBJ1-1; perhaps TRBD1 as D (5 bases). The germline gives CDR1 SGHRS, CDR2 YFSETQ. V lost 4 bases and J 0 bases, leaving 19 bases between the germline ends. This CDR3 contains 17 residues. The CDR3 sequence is CASSRVGGRGMNTEAFF. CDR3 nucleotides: TGCGCCAGCAGCCGGGTCGGCGGGAGGGGAATGAACACTGAAGCTTTCTTT.

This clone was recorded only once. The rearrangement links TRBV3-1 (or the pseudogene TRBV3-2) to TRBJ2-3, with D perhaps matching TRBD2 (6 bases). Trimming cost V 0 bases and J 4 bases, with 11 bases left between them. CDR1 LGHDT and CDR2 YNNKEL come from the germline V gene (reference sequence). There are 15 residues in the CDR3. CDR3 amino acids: CASSQDPGGSDTQYF. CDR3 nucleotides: TGTGCCAGCAGCCAAGATCCTGGGGGGTCAGATACGCAGTATTTT.

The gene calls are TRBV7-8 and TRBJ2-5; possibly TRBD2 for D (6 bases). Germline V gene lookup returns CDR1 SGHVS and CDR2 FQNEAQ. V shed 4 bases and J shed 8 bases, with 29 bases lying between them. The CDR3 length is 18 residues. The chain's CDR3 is CASSSLLGRTGDVITQYF. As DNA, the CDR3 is TGTGCCAGCAGCTCGCTCTTAGGGAGGACCGGGGATGTTATAACCCAGTACTTC.

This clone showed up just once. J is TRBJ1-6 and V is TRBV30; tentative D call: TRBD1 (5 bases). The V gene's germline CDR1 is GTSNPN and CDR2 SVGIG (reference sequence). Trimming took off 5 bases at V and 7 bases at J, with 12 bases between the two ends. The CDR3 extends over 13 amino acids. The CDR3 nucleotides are TGTGCCTGGGGCGGCCGGGGGAATTCACCCCTCCACTTT. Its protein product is CAWGGRGNSPLHF.

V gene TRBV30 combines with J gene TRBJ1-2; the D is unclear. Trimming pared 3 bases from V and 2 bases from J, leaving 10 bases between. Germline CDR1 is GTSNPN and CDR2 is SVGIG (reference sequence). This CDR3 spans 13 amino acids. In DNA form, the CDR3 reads TGTGCCTGGAGGGACGGAAAAAACTATGGCTACACCTTC. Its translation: CAWRDGKNYGYTF.

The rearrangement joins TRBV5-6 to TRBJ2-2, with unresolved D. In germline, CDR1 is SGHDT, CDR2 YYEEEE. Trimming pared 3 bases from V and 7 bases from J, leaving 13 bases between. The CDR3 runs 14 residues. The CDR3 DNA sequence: TGTGCCAGCAGCTCGGTCCTTTTGGGCGGGGAGCTGTTTTTT. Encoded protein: CASSSVLLGGELFF.